This T cell receptor (beta chain) was profiled in a study of blood T cells in healthy people across ages (dated by TCRdb to about 2015). Background on the whole study: Template switching captured roughly one uniquely barcoded TCR beta cDNA molecule per two T cells in model experiments. To track age-related changes in TCR beta repertoire diversity, the study relied on deep sequencing normalized with unique cDNA molecular identifiers. Donors were grouped into four age groups: young (average 16 years), middle-aged (around 39), aged (about 60) and long-lived (over 80). To avoid experimental bias, donors of different ages were distributed randomly across sequencing lanes. Using the same blood draw, the study looked at two additional independent replicas of 1 million unique cDNA reads for two donors, one aged 18 to 30 and the other aged 80 or older.

As concerns this clonotype: Its antigen target is currently unknown. One base away there is no much larger clone; base qualities are not given.

Systemically healthy Caucasian individuals from Russia, 35 to 40 in total and aged roughly 6 to 100 years, were included as donors. Ten milliliters of peripheral blood were drawn from each donor into EDTA-treated Vacutainer tubes. Ficoll-Paque density-gradient centrifugation was used to isolate PBMCs, with at least 6.5 million obtained per sample. Total RNA, at least 5.5 micrograms per sample, was extracted from PBMCs with Trizol reagent. For every donor, an aliquot of PBMCs went through flow cytometry to measure the percentages of naive CD45RAhigh/CD27high T cells. The library was generated by 5' RACE. The sequencing machine was an Illumina HiSeq 2500. A second roughly 7 to 11 cycle PCR used a sample-barcoded 5' primer and a J-beta primer mix. A unique molecular identifier was introduced onto each TCR beta cDNA molecule by a template-switch 5' adaptor carrying 12 random nucleotides. At least 2.5 million CDR3-containing paired-end reads were obtained from each sample. All of the RNA was converted into first-strand cDNA using the Mint cDNA synthesis kit, with a TRBC-specific oligonucleotide serving as the primer. Following uracil-DNA glycosylase treatment, all cDNA underwent a first 18-cycle PCR with the universal primers M1SS and BC2_uni_R. The authors' analysis ran thus. For normalization, 1 million high-quality reads were randomly selected from each sample, with every read carrying a distinct molecular identifier. Instead of being binned into consensus sequences, reads with shared molecular identifiers were discarded. MiTCR, with a Q25 quality threshold and the strictest error-elimination algorithm, was used for CDR3 identification, clonotype clustering and error correction. A nonparametric unseen species model with Euler transformation was used to estimate a lower bound on total TCR beta diversity. TCRdb ran its own pipeline on the public reads, namely fastp trimming at Q25 and MiXCR clone calling, and kept in-frame beta chains. All rows with the same CDR3 protein become a single entry with the most common DNA and genes. TCRdb's processing, not the authors' own work, is the source of the V and J calls. The sample table contains around 1.5 million distinct CDR3 sequences; only one count was recorded for approximately 59% of them. In total, the top ten clones hold 6.5% to 8.5% of the sample.

Study-level results and caveats: Observed TCR beta diversity correlated strongly with the percentage of naive T cells measured by flow cytometry. Because the CMV infection status of the donors was unknown, age-related changes in expanded clonotypes may potentially have been confounded. Estimates of total diversity based on one million sequenced T cells were considered lower bounds and underestimates. Because profiling used bulk unsorted PBMCs, naive and antigen-experienced compartments could not be compared conclusively. As age increased, observed TCR beta diversity per million T cells dropped in a roughly linear way, and a significant reduction was already evident by age around 41. Compared with the aged group, more naive CD4+ T cells, fewer expanded clones and increased TCR diversity were shown by the long-lived group, suggesting age selection.

The CDR1 and CDR2 encoded by the germline V gene (reference sequence) are MNHEY and SMNVEV. CDR3 length: 16 amino acids, cysteine to phenylalanine. Only the CDR3 region is kept as DNA, spanning 48 bases read in frame from base 1. The junction shows trimming of 4 bases on V and 0 bases on J, and the gene matches do not reach 6 bases of it. The sequence derives from a man aged 18-30 years in good health. Sequencing used blood. The chain is made from TRBV27 and TRBJ2-7; TRBD2 agrees with 10 junctional bases. CDR3 loop: CASSYSGGTTSYEQYF. The DNA sequence is TGTGCCAGCAGTTATAGCGGGGGGACCACCTCCTACGAGCAGTACTTC.